Below are 25 T cell receptor beta chains sequenced from a single sample in a study of persistence of HIV-infected CD4 T cells. Sequencing used immunoSEQ version 4 in survey mode. Measured with immunoSEQ multiplex PCR; TCRdb has only the in-frame clones, and not every one. The data show under 20,000 clones, around three fifths seen once. Lysates of CMV-infected fibroblasts at around 9.8 ug/mL stimulated these cells. Responding CD4+ T cells were sorted by upregulation of both CD40 ligand and CD69. Antigens for these TCRs are unknown. Sequenced material: CD4+ T cells sorted from PBMCs after approximately 19-hour stimulation, taken from a patient who received antiretroviral therapy. The receptors originated from an adult woman with HIV who was CMV-seropositive.

This sequence joins TRBV5-1 and TRBJ2-3; D could derive from TRBD1 or TRBD2 (7 bases each). CDR1 and CDR2 (germline): SGHRS, YFSETQ. With 0 bases removed from V and 4 bases from J, the gap between germline ends came to 12 bases. The CDR3 consists of 15 residues. The CDR3 sequence is CASSLAQGGADTQYF. CDR3 nucleotides: TGCGCCAGCAGCTTGGCCCAGGGGGGGGCAGATACGCAGTATTTT.

The genes are TRBV11-1 and TRBJ1-3; 7 nucleotides match TRBD1. Looked up from germline, CDR1 is SGHAT and CDR2 is FQDESV (reference sequence). CDR3 length equals 15 residues. V was clipped by 5 bases and J by 3 bases; unmatched bases: 7. CDR3 in DNA: TGTGCCAGCAGCAGAGACAGGGCCCGTGGAAACACCATATATTTT. It codes for CASSRDRARGNTIYF.

There are a few counts of this clone. The chain joins TRBV7-2 to TRBJ2-1; tentatively, D is TRBD1 (6 bases). Per the germline V gene, CDR1 is SGHTA and CDR2 is FQGNSA. V lost 1 base and J lost 15, with 19 bases in between. CDR3 length equals 14 residues. CDR3 loop: CASSLGGGLLRAFF. The DNA for the CDR3 is TGTGCCAGCAGCTTAGGTGGGGGCCTACTAAGGGCGTTCTTC.

This clone has a single count. The chain joins TRBV6-2 or TRBV6-3 to TRBJ1-1, with TRBD1 as a possible D gene (6 bases). The V gene's germline CDR1 is MNHEY and CDR2 SVGEGT. V lost 2 bases and J 1 base, leaving 8 bases between the germline ends. The CDR3 consists of 14 residues. The CDR3 region is CASSYPGENTEAFF. DNA for the CDR3: TGTGCCAGCAGTTACCCAGGGGAGAACACTGAAGCTTTCTTT.

This sequence joins TRBV3-1 (or the pseudogene TRBV3-2) and TRBJ1-2, with no clear D. The CDR3 has 14 residues. Trimming removed 3 bases at V and 1 base at J, with 9 bases between. Germline loops: CDR1 LGHDT, CDR2 YNNKEL (reference sequence). The CDR3 coding sequence is TGTGCCAGCAGCCAGAACGATATTAACTATGGCTACACCTTC. As protein: CASSQNDINYGYTF.

The J gene is TRBJ2-5, the V gene TRBV5-1; 9 positions agree with TRBD2. Germline V lookup: CDR1 SGHRS, CDR2 YFSETQ. The V segment lost 1 base and the J segment 4 bases; nucleotides outside the gene matches: 8. The CDR3 is 16 residues long. The CDR3 DNA sequence: TGCGCCAGCAGCTTGCCTAGCGGGGCCTTGGGAGAGACCCAGTACTTC. Translating it yields CASSLPSGALGETQYF.

The rearrangement joins TRBV12-5 to TRBJ1-1; no definite D call. Germline CDR1 is LGHNT and CDR2 is FRNRAP. V lost 1 base and J lost 4, with 7 bases in between. This CDR3 has 13 amino acids. CDR3 residues: CASGLDGSTEAFF. The CDR3 coding sequence is TGTGCTAGTGGTTTGGACGGCAGCACTGAAGCTTTCTTT.

This chain connects TRBV5-1 to TRBJ1-3; 7 bases match TRBD1. Germline CDR1 SGHRS, CDR2 YFSETQ. The CDR3 length is 15 residues. V lost 4 bases and J lost 0; bases outside the gene matches: 4. This CDR3 is CASSVNRGSGNTIYF. In DNA form, the CDR3 reads TGCGCCAGCAGCGTAAACAGGGGCTCTGGAAACACCATATATTTT.

The chain employs TRBV7-9 and TRBJ2-7, with a tentative D call TRBD1 (5 bases). CDR1 and CDR2 (germline): SEHNR, FQNEAQ (reference sequence). This CDR3 has 11 amino acids. V was pared by 5 bases and J by 5 bases, with 7 bases between. The CDR3 reads CASSRQNEQYF. The CDR3 DNA reads TGTGCCAGCAGCCGACAGAACGAGCAGTACTTC.

This clone was seen only once. CDR3 sequence reads: CATSRDVLTGDYGYTF. The CDR3 nucleotides are TGTGCCACCAGCAGAGATGTCTTGACAGGTGACTATGGCTACACCTTC. The chain links TRBV15 to TRBJ1-2, with a possible D match to TRBD1 (6 bases). The V end was cut by 0 bases, the J end by 3 bases, with 14 bases between. The CDR3 contains 16 residues. Germline values: CDR1 LNHNV, CDR2 YYDKDF (reference sequence).

The V call is TRBV5-1, the J call TRBJ2-1, with TRBD1 matching 9 bases. CDR3 length equals 16 residues. Trimming cost V 1 base and J 9 bases; bases outside gene matches: 11. Germline values: CDR1 SGHRS, CDR2 YFSETQ. The CDR3 region has the DNA TGCGCCAGCAGCTTGTTTGGGACAGGGTTCGTGGGTGAGCAGTTCTTC. Residues: CASSLFGTGFVGEQFF.

This clone was recorded a few times. The V and J genes are TRBV2 and TRBJ1-6; 9 bases map to TRBD1. The CDR3 sequence is 15 residues long. Trimming took 3 bases from V and 9 from J; bases not matched to a gene: 6. Germline CDR1 reads SNHLY; CDR2 reads FYNNEI. CDR3 in amino acids: CASSDVGTGSSPLHF. The CDR3 bases are TGTGCCAGCAGTGATGTCGGGACAGGGAGTTCACCCCTCCACTTT.

The V gene is TRBV2, the J gene TRBJ2-3; TRBD2 aligns across 7 bases. The CDR3 has 15 amino acids. Germline-derived CDR1 and CDR2 are SNHLY and FYNNEI. V trimming: 3 bases; J trimming: 4 bases; junction bases outside the gene matches: 7. The DNA for the CDR3 is TGTGCCAGCAGTGAGGGGGGGGGTAGTTCAGATACGCAGTATTTT. Its translation: CASSEGGGSSDTQYF.

J is TRBJ1-2 and V is TRBV7-6, with D possibly being TRBD1 (5 bases). The CDR3 has 15 amino acids. Deletions cut 8 bases from V and 3 bases from J, with 19 bases between. Germline V gene lookup returns CDR1 SGHVS and CDR2 FNYEAQ. CDR3 DNA sequence: TGTGCCAGCCCACTCAGCCTCAGGGAACACTATGGCTACACCTTC. This translates into CASPLSLREHYGYTF.

This clone was seen only a few times. The V and J genes are TRBV7-9 and TRBJ2-1; 7 positions match TRBD1. Germline CDR1 is SEHNR and CDR2 is FQNEAQ (reference sequence). V lost 5 bases to trimming and J lost 6 bases; unmatched junction nucleotides: 4. The CDR3 has 13 amino acids. The CDR3 DNA is TGTGCCAGCAGCGATGCAGGGGGCAATGAGCAGTTCTTC. Amino acid sequence: CASSDAGGNEQFF.

The chain recombines TRBV10-2 with TRBJ1-2, with no clear D. The germline CDR1 and CDR2 sequences are WSHSY and SAAADI. This CDR3 comprises 14 residues. V lost 11 bases, J lost 2 bases, and 18 bases lay in between. The CDR3 loop reads CAGLGSSENYGYTF. The CDR3 DNA reads as TGCGCCGGTCTTGGTTCGTCCGAAAACTATGGCTACACCTTC.

The chain is built from TRBV29-1 and TRBJ2-5; D not resolved. Germline V gene sequence: CDR1 SQVTM, CDR2 ANQGSEA. Trimming took 2 bases from V and 1 from J, leaving 5 bases between them. This CDR3 spans 12 amino acids. The CDR3 coding sequence is TGCAGCGTTGAAACCCGCCAAGAGACCCAGTACTTC. This encodes CSVETRQETQYF. The variable domain in full, with the rest retrieved from reference TRBV29-1 and TRBJ2-5, is SAVISQKPSRDICQRGTSLTIQCQVDSQVTMMFWYRQQPGQSLTLIATANQGSEATYESGFVIDKFPISRPNLTFSTLTVSNMSPEDSSIYLCSVETRQETQYFGPGTRLLVL.

The rearrangement uses TRBV5-1 and TRBJ1-6, with 12 nucleotides matching TRBD1. The CDR3 runs to 18 residues. The germline V gene encodes CDR1 SGHRS and CDR2 YFSETQ. V lost 3 bases and J lost 6; bases outside the gene matches: 10. The CDR3 sequence: CASSSGTGGSFSNSPLHF. Here the CDR3 DNA reads TGCGCCAGCAGCTCCGGGACAGGGGGCAGTTTTAGTAATTCACCCCTCCACTTT.

The V gene is TRBV19, the J gene TRBJ2-2; the match to TRBD1 covers 11 bases. With 7 bases clipped from V and 5 bases from J, the junction kept 12 bases outside the gene matches. CDR1 is LNHDA and CDR2 is SQIVND in the germline V gene (reference sequence). The CDR3 consists of 17 residues. CDR3 in amino acids: CASTIQGWDRGTGELFF. The CDR3 DNA follows: TGTGCCAGTACCATTCAAGGGTGGGACAGGGGGACCGGGGAGCTGTTTTTT.

The J gene is TRBJ2-1, the V gene TRBV11-3; a possible D gene is TRBD2 (6 bases). Germline lookup yields CDR1 SGHNT and CDR2 YENEEA. The V end lost 5 bases, the J end lost 5 bases, and 19 bases lay between the germline ends. The CDR3 runs 16 residues. The CDR3 region has the DNA TGTGCCAGCAGCAAGTCCGGGACTCGCCCTAACAATGAGCAGTTCTTC. Residues: CASSKSGTRPNNEQFF.

The rearrangement links TRBV11-3 to TRBJ2-3; 11 bases are shared with TRBD1. The CDR3 contains 16 residues. The V gene end was trimmed by 5 bases and the J gene end by 0 bases; junction bases not matched to a gene: 4. Germline V gene sequence: CDR1 SGHNT, CDR2 YENEEA. In DNA, the CDR3 is TGTGCCAGCAGCACCCGGACAGGGGGCAGCACAGATACGCAGTATTTT. Translated: CASSTRTGGSTDTQYF.

The rearrangement uses TRBV30 and TRBJ2-3; no clear D. The CDR3 runs 13 residues. Germline values: CDR1 GTSNPN, CDR2 SVGIG (reference sequence). V was clipped by 4 bases and J by 1 base, with 9 bases between them. The CDR3 loop is CAWTMKGTDTQYF. The CDR3, as DNA: TGTGCCTGGACCATGAAGGGCACAGATACGCAGTATTTT.

This rearrangement joins TRBV7-8 to TRBJ2-7, with D unresolved. The CDR3 consists of 12 residues. V gave up 2 bases and J gave up 5 bases, with 7 bases separating them. Germline V CDR1 and CDR2: SGHVS, FQNEAQ. CDR3 region: CASSLIANEQYF. In DNA, the CDR3 is TGTGCCAGCAGCTTAATTGCTAACGAGCAGTACTTC.

V and J are TRBV29-1 and TRBJ1-1; possible D gene TRBD1, 5 bases. The V gene lost 1 base and the J gene lost 5 bases, with 14 bases spanning the gap. From germline, CDR1 is SQVTM and CDR2 ANQGSEA. This CDR3 spans 14 amino acids. The chain's CDR3 is CSVEVWGGGTEAFF. The DNA for the CDR3 is TGCAGCGTTGAAGTTTGGGGTGGGGGGACTGAAGCTTTCTTT.

The rearrangement joins TRBV7-2 to TRBJ1-1; D perhaps matches TRBD1 (6 bases). Trimming removed 1 base from V and 8 bases from J, with 11 bases in between. This CDR3 has 13 amino acids. Germline values: CDR1 SGHTA, CDR2 FQGNSA. CDR3 in amino acids: CASSLVRGAEAFF. The CDR3 DNA reads as TGTGCCAGCAGCTTAGTGCGGGGGGCGGAAGCTTTCTTT.